A single sample is the source of the 29 T cell receptor beta chains below, sequenced in a study of T cell clones after liver transplantation. The repertoire was sequenced with immunoSEQ multiplex PCR; TCRdb's copy has only in-frame clones and lacks some. The table has 9,000 to 10,000 clones, 72% seen once. Sequenced material: CD8+ T cells from blood, taken at the approximately 16-month timepoint. These receptors originate from a human patient who received a liver transplant. The T cells may partly be graft donor cells.

This clone was observed a handful of times. The rearrangement links TRBV19 to TRBJ1-1, with no clear D. V was pared by 7 bases and J by 1 base, with 10 bases between. This CDR3 has 13 residues. CDR1 and CDR2 from the germline V gene are LNHDA and SQIVND (reference sequence). DNA for the CDR3: TGTGCCAGTACTACAGCCTGGAACACTGAAGCTTTCTTT. Amino acid sequence: CASTTAWNTEAFF.

This clone has more than one count but fewer than ten. J is TRBJ2-3 and V is TRBV5-1; D is possibly TRBD2 (6 bases). This CDR3 spans 19 amino acids. Between the trimmed V and J ends, which lost 2 bases and 2 bases, there was a span of 24 bases. The germline V gene encodes CDR1 SGHRS and CDR2 YFSETQ. The CDR3 bases are TGCGCCAGCAGCTTCGGGGGTGTAAGATCAGGAAGAAACACAGATACGCAGTATTTT. Translated, it gives CASSFGGVRSGRNTDTQYF.

This rearrangement joins TRBV7-6 to TRBJ2-5; D gene ambiguous. CDR3 length: 13 residues. Germline lookup yields CDR1 SGHVS and CDR2 FNYEAQ. The V end lost 4 bases, the J end lost 3 bases, and 9 bases lay between the germline ends. DNA for the CDR3: TGTGCCAGCAGCTCCTGGGCGAAAGAGACCCAGTACTTC. Amino acids: CASSSWAKETQYF.

The V gene is TRBV25-1, the J gene TRBJ2-1; tentatively, D is TRBD2 (6 bases). Germline V gene sequence: CDR1 MGHDK, CDR2 SYGVNS. The CDR3 sequence is 14 residues long. Trimming removed 2 bases from V and 3 bases from J, with 8 bases in between. The CDR3 loop is CASSEVSGYNEQFF. CDR3 nucleotides: TGTGCCAGCAGTGAAGTTAGCGGCTACAATGAGCAGTTCTTC.

V and J are TRBV5-8 and TRBJ2-1; TRBD2 matches at 11 bases. The CDR3 length is 15 residues. With V trimmed by 4 bases and J by 5 bases, 5 bases remained unmatched. CDR1 is SGHTS and CDR2 is YDEGEE in the germline V gene. The DNA of the CDR3 is TGTGCCAGCAGCATCGGGACTAGCGGCAACAATGAGCAGTTCTTC. Translated, it gives CASSIGTSGNNEQFF.

The chain uses TRBV6-1 and TRBJ1-4, with 12 positions matching TRBD1. The CDR3 sequence is 14 residues long. With V trimmed by 6 bases and J by 10 bases, 6 bases remained unmatched. Germline values: CDR1 MNHNS, CDR2 SASEGT. This CDR3 is CASSSGTGGVKLFF. For the CDR3, the DNA is TGTGCCAGCAGCTCCGGGACAGGGGGCGTAAAACTGTTTTTT.

J is TRBJ2-2 and V is TRBV6-5; 8 bases are a match to TRBD2. Germline CDR1 is MNHEY and CDR2 is SVGAGI. Trimming at V came to 0 bases and at J to 7 bases, leaving 4 bases not matched to a gene. The CDR3 consists of 15 residues. The CDR3 DNA sequence: TGTGCCAGCAGTTACTCGAACAGCGGGGGCGGGGAGCTGTTTTTT. It specifies CASSYSNSGGGELFF.

The V call is TRBV6-1, the J call TRBJ2-7, with 11 bases aligning to TRBD1. The CDR3 is 16 residues long. Trimming took 1 base from V and 4 from J; bases not matched to a gene: 6. The germline V gene encodes CDR1 MNHNS and CDR2 SASEGT. Here the CDR3 reads CASSEDLGQGGYEQYF. Here the CDR3 DNA reads TGTGCCAGCAGTGAAGACTTGGGACAGGGGGGTTACGAGCAGTACTTC.

This chain uses TRBV7-8 with TRBJ2-2, with D uncertain. CDR1 and CDR2 from the germline V gene are SGHVS and FQNEAQ. V lost 5 bases, J lost 1 base, and 5 bases lay in between. CDR3 length: 13 residues. This chain's CDR3 is CASSPENTGELFF. DNA of the CDR3: TGTGCCAGCAGCCCCGAGAACACCGGGGAGCTGTTTTTT.

This clone was found a few times. The rearrangement uses TRBV19 and TRBJ1-5; 8 bases agree with TRBD1. The CDR3 length is 13 residues. Germline-derived CDR1 and CDR2 are LNHDA and SQIVND (reference sequence). V dropped 6 bases and J dropped 7; count of bases not matched to a gene: 5. The chain's CDR3 is CASSGQGRQPQHF. The CDR3 DNA reads TGTGCCAGTAGCGGACAGGGACGCCAGCCCCAGCATTTT.

The V and J genes are TRBV4-3 and TRBJ2-6; D may be TRBD1 (6 bases). In germline, CDR1 is LGHNA, CDR2 YSLEER. The CDR3 is 17 residues long. Trimming took 0 bases from V and 0 from J, leaving 9 bases between them. CDR3 protein: CASSQEPGASGANVLTF. For the CDR3, the DNA is TGCGCCAGCAGCCAAGAGCCAGGGGCCTCTGGGGCCAACGTCCTGACTTTC.

In the case of this clone: Other DNA sequences from this sample encode an identical CDR3 as well. The V and J genes are TRBV6-1 and TRBJ1-5, with no clear D. This CDR3 has 15 amino acids. V lost 1 base and J lost 0, with 7 bases in between. Germline CDR1 and CDR2: MNHNS and SASEGT. Here the CDR3 reads CASSEGHLSNQPQHF. The DNA for the CDR3 is TGTGCCAGCAGTGAAGGACATCTTAGCAATCAGCCCCAGCATTTT.

This clone is labeled large. The V call is TRBV29-1, the J call TRBJ1-2, with 7 bases aligning to TRBD1. There are 13 residues in the CDR3. V was clipped by 6 bases and J by 5 bases; unmatched bases: 9. CDR1 is SQVTM, CDR2 ANQGSEA, per germline. CDR3 sequence: CSVRQGRAYGYTF. CDR3 in DNA: TGCAGCGTACGACAGGGTAGGGCATATGGCTACACCTTC. Full variable domain (outside the CDR3, taken from reference TRBV29-1 and TRBJ1-2): SAVISQKPSRDICQRGTSLTIQCQVDSQVTMMFWYRQQPGQSLTLIATANQGSEATYESGFVIDKFPISRPNLTFSTLTVSNMSPEDSSIYLCSVRQGRAYGYTFGSGTRLTVV.

The rearrangement uses TRBV5-5 and TRBJ1-1; no clear D. With 0 bases removed from V and 2 bases from J, the gap between germline ends came to 17 bases. Per the germline V gene, CDR1 is SGHKS and CDR2 is YYEKEE (reference sequence). CDR3 size: 17 residues. Here the CDR3 reads CASSLAPRAEENTEAFF. The CDR3 DNA reads TGTGCCAGCAGCTTGGCCCCACGGGCCGAGGAAAACACTGAAGCTTTCTTT.

In its sample, this clone is medium-sized. V gene TRBV25-1 combines with J gene TRBJ2-7; tentatively, D is TRBD2 (5 bases). Trimming left V 6 bases short and J 7 bases short, with 16 bases between. The length of the CDR3 is 13 residues. Germline V CDR1 and CDR2: MGHDK, SYGVNS. The CDR3, as DNA: TGTGCCAGCAGGGGCAGAGGGTTGGGTGAGCAGTACTTC. Its translation is CASRGRGLGEQYF.

The chain recombines TRBV9 with TRBJ2-3; 8 nucleotides line up with TRBD1. V shed 0 bases and J 4 bases; nucleotides not matched to a gene: 4. Per the germline V gene, CDR1 is SGDLS and CDR2 is YYNGEE. This CDR3 region has 15 residues. CDR3 DNA: TGTGCCAGCAGCGTAGAACAGGGGGAAGCAGATACGCAGTATTTT. It codes for CASSVEQGEADTQYF. Supplemented by reference TRBV9 and TRBJ2-3, the full variable domain reads DSGVTQTPKHLITATGQRVTLRCSPRSGDLSVYWYQQSLDQGLQFLIQYYNGEERAKGNILERFSAQQFPDLHSELNLSSLELGDSALYFCASSVEQGEADTQYFGPGTRLTVL.

V is TRBV5-1 and J is TRBJ2-2, with 8 bases lining up with TRBD1. Germline CDR1 and CDR2: SGHRS and YFSETQ. The CDR3 extends over 15 amino acids. The CDR3, as DNA: TGCGCTCCTTTAGGGGGACAGGAGGGGAACGGGGAGCTGTTTTTT. The encoded protein is CAPLGGQEGNGELFF.

The chain couples TRBV6-1 to TRBJ1-2; D is perhaps TRBD1 (5 bases). Trimming took off 4 bases at V and 4 bases at J, with 7 bases between the two ends. Germline V gene lookup returns CDR1 MNHNS and CDR2 SASEGT. CDR3 length equals 12 residues. The CDR3 nucleotides are TGTGCCAGCAGTGGTCAGGGCTATGGCTACACCTTC. Translating gives CASSGQGYGYTF.

The gene calls are TRBV7-9 and TRBJ1-6; D is ambiguous. Deletions cut 1 base from V and 9 bases from J, with 13 bases between. The germline CDR1 and CDR2 sequences are SEHNR and FQNEAQ (reference sequence). The CDR3 has 15 residues. In DNA, the CDR3 is TGTGCCAGCAGCTTAGTGGTGGAACGGGGTTCACCCCTCCACTTT. It yields the protein CASSLVVERGSPLHF.

The gene calls are TRBV5-6 and TRBJ2-7; D remains unclear. The V end was cut by 4 bases, the J end by 3 bases, with 14 bases between. Germline assignment: CDR1 SGHDT and CDR2 YYEEEE. The CDR3 has 14 residues. CDR3 nucleotides: TGTGCCAGCAGCCCGGTCGGGTCGAACTACGAGCAGTACTTC. This gives the protein CASSPVGSNYEQYF.

The genes are TRBV15 and TRBJ2-3; the match to TRBD2 covers 11 bases. Losses at the gene ends were 0 bases for V and 4 bases for J; bases not matched to a gene: 0. The CDR3 contains 15 residues. CDR1 and CDR2 (germline): LNHNV, YYDKDF (reference sequence). This CDR3 reads CATSRDSGGADTQYF. In nucleotides, the CDR3 is TGTGCCACCAGCAGAGATAGCGGGGGGGCAGATACGCAGTATTTT.

This clone occurred a few times. The chain is built from TRBV11-2 and TRBJ2-1, with 10 bases fitting TRBD2. V lost 4 bases to trimming and J lost 4 bases; unmatched junction nucleotides: 4. CDR1 is SGHAT, CDR2 FQNNGV, per germline. The CDR3 consists of 15 residues. CDR3 nucleotides: TGTGCCAGCAGCTGGAGGACTAGCGGTTACAATGAGCAGTTCTTC. This encodes CASSWRTSGYNEQFF.

This clone appeared a single time. The genes are TRBV19 and TRBJ1-3; the D gene is possibly TRBD1 (5 bases). Trimming shortened V by 6 bases and J by 4 bases, and 19 bases separated the two germline ends. Looked up from germline, CDR1 is LNHDA and CDR2 is SQIVND (reference sequence). The CDR3 is made up of 16 amino acids. CDR3 residues: CASRGNRGVRGNTIYF. DNA for the CDR3: TGTGCCAGTAGGGGTAATCGGGGGGTGCGGGGAAACACCATATATTTT. Supplemented by reference TRBV19 and TRBJ1-3, the full variable domain reads DGGITQSPKYLFRKEGQNVTLSCEQNLNHDAMYWYRQDPGQGLRLIYYSQIVNDFQKGDIAEGYSVSREKKESFPLTVTSAQKNPTAFYLCASRGNRGVRGNTIYFGEGSWLTVV.

The chain uses TRBV19 and TRBJ2-5; perhaps TRBD2 as D (7 bases). The germline CDR1 and CDR2 sequences are LNHDA and SQIVND (reference sequence). This CDR3 contains 12 residues. Trimming took off 9 bases at V and 3 bases at J, with 11 bases between the two ends. Here the CDR3 DNA reads TGTGCCAGCTCGGGGGGCAAAGAGACCCAGTACTTC. Translating gives CASSGGKETQYF.

A single count supports this clone. The chain combines TRBV2 with TRBJ2-7; D remains unclear. Trimming shortened V by 2 bases and J by 2 bases, and 13 bases separated the two germline ends. This CDR3 contains 15 residues. The V gene's germline CDR1 is SNHLY and CDR2 FYNNEI. The CDR3 DNA reads TGTGCCAGCAGTGAATTCGTCGCGGACCCCTACGAGCAGTACTTC. Residues: CASSEFVADPYEQYF.

This clone was picked up one time. The gene calls are TRBV27 and TRBJ2-3; D uncertain. V gave up 7 bases and J gave up 10 bases, with 15 bases separating them. Germline loops: CDR1 MNHEY, CDR2 SMNVEV (reference sequence). The CDR3 has 12 residues. CDR3 sequence (DNA): TGTGCCAGCACCGACCTCCGAGGAGCGCAGTATTTT. Protein product: CASTDLRGAQYF.

J is TRBJ2-1 and V is TRBV28; 9 nucleotides line up with TRBD2. Germline V gene data show CDR1 as MDHEN and CDR2 as SYDVKM. This CDR3 contains 14 residues. The V and J ends lost 9 bases and 5 bases, in that order; junction bases with no gene match: 8. CDR3 in amino acids: CAREGLASDNEQFF. The CDR3 DNA reads as TGTGCCAGGGAGGGACTAGCTTCCGACAATGAGCAGTTCTTC.

The chain carries TRBV27 and TRBJ1-2, with D perhaps TRBD1 (5 bases). V gave up 8 bases and J gave up 7 bases, with 23 bases separating them. CDR3 length equals 15 residues. The germline V gene has CDR1 MNHEY and CDR2 SMNVEV (reference sequence). The DNA for the CDR3 is TGTGCCAGCGGCGTTAACGGGGGGGGTGGGGCTGGCTACACCTTC. Its translation is CASGVNGGGGAGYTF.

The chain recombines TRBV7-9 with TRBJ2-1; the D call may be TRBD1 or TRBD2 (5 bases each). The germline V and J ends were trimmed by 4 bases and 8 bases, with 21 bases remaining between them. The CDR3 has 16 residues. CDR1 and CDR2 from the germline V gene are SEHNR and FQNEAQ (reference sequence). The CDR3 bases are TGTGCCAGCAGCTCAACCGGGACGGATGCTATGCATGAGCAGTTCTTC. Its translation: CASSSTGTDAMHEQFF.